This TCR beta chain was profiled in a study of blood T cells in healthy people across ages. Sample-barcoded 5' priming and a J-beta primer mix drove a second PCR of about 7 to 11 cycles. TCRdb re-called the 5' RACE reads through MiXCR, storing one row per CDR3 protein. The sample holds nearly 800,000 distinct CDR3 sequences; 25% are singletons and the top ten take approximately 4%. The CDR3 runs 16 residues. CDR1 SEHNR and CDR2 FQNEAQ come from the germline V gene (reference sequence). Unmatched junction bases numbered 2, after V lost 0 bases and J lost 0 bases. This sample was shared with a second study, whose subject was T cells of mothers and their children. As that report states: A few healthy Caucasian mothers and their six children were the donors.

The origin of this receptor is a boy aged 10-17 years in good health. The source material was blood. The chain joins TRBV7-9 to TRBJ2-1; 7 bases map to TRBD2. CDR3 in amino acids: CASSLAERGSYNEQFF. The CDR3 DNA reads TGTGCCAGCAGCTTAGCAGAGCGGGGCTCCTACAATGAGCAGTTCTTC.